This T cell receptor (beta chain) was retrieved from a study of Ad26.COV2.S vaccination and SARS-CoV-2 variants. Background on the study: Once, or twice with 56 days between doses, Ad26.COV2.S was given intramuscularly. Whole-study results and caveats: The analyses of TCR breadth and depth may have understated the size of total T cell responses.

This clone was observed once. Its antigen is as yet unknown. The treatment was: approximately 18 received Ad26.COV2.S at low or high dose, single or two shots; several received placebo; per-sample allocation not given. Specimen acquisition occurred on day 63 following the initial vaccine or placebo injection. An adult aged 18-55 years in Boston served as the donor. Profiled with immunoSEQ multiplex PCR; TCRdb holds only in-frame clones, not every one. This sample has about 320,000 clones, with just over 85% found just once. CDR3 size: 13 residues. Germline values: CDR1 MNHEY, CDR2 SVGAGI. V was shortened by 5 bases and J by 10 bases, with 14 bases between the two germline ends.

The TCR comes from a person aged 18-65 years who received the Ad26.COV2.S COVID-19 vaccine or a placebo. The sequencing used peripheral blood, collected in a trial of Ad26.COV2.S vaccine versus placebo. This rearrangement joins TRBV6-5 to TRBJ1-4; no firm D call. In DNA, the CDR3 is TGTGCCAGCAGTCGGGAGAGTGGTGGAAAACTGTTTTTT. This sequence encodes CASSRESGGKLFF.